This T cell receptor beta chain was found in a study of blood T cell repertoires in COVID-19 (dated by TCRdb to the early 2020s). Some background on the complete study: Samples covering the acute and convalescent phases of COVID-19 were provided by collaborators in the United States, Italy and Spain. The prospective study material was composed of cDNA or gDNA derived from T cells, B-cell-depleted T cells, or PBMCs. Deeply sampled blood TCRbeta repertoires from subjects exposed to, actively infected with, or recovered from COVID-19 were included in the dataset. The repertoires were released in a freely available public database intended as a resource for research on the immune response to SARS-CoV-2. Samples came from the ongoing ImmuneRACE study (first 160 participants) plus 1,254 subjects from 6 global collaborators. The sample metadata nearly always contained a de-identified subject ID, COVID-19 status, age in years and sex. HLA class I and class II types, where available, came from metadata supplied by the sample provider rather than from assay-based typing.

Overall results and qualifications from the work: How much clinical and demographic metadata was included differed by source and by participant, and the metadata was provided uncurated.

CDR3 length: 17 amino acids, cysteine to phenylalanine. Kept here is only the CDR3 DNA, which spans 51 bases and is read in frame from base 1. CDR1 and CDR2, per the germline V gene, are MDHEN and SYDVKM. Trimming accounts for 5 bases at V and 0 bases at J, while the number of junction bases matched to no gene is 7. TCRbeta CDR3 regions were amplified from genomic DNA using the immunoSEQ Assay, a bias-controlled multiplex PCR. As for the authors' bioinformatics: The number of nucleated cells in each sample was estimated by amplification of reference gene primers within the assay. To quantify the absolute abundance of each unique TCRbeta CDR3 rearrangement, sequence reads were collapsed and filtered. For each sample, productive Simpson clonality was calculated by taking the square root of Simpson's diversity index across productive rearrangements. TCRdb provides this immuneACCESS table in a form limited to in-frame rearrangements. Some clones are lacking; in checked studies, under half of them reflect an unresolved V gene, and why the rest are absent is not known. That table is the source of V, J and clone size, and D and trimming were worked out from the DNA. The sample includes 340,000 or so clones, with around four fifths observed a single time. Of the sample, almost 3% falls within the top ten clones.

As to this clone: It has no known antigen specificity. Per-nucleotide qualities are absent, and no much larger clonotype sits a single base away.

Collaborating institutions collected whole blood in K2EDTA tubes following their own protocols. Collaborator samples were shipped for TCRbeta analysis as frozen whole blood, isolated PBMCs, or DNA extracted from either sample type. The source is a man younger than 40 with active or convalescent COVID-19. Sequencing used peripheral blood. Recombination connected TRBV28 to TRBJ2-1; the junction holds 10 bases that match TRBD2. The base sequence is TGTGCCAGCAGTCCTCCTAGCGGGAGTCTCTCCTACAATGAGCAGTTCTTC. This gives the protein CASSPPSGSLSYNEQFF. Where the CDR3 stops, the reference TRBV28 and TRBJ2-1 genes take over; the full variable domain is DVKVTQSSRYLVKRTGEKVFLECVQDMDHENMFWYRQDPGLGLRLIYFSYDVKMKEKGDIPEGYSVSREKKERFSLILESASTNQTSMYLCASSPPSGSLSYNEQFFGPGTRLTVL.